This T cell receptor beta chain derives from a study of follicular helper T cells after annual influenza vaccination. Whole-study findings and limits: Recurrent ICOS+CD38+ cTfh clonotypes included tetramer and AIM influenza-specific ones. Productive TCRB sequences came from only about 9-21% of cells.

Time point defined: 2014-2015 season, pre-vaccination. Donors with HIV/AIDS, active malignancy, immunomodulators or active illness were excluded. Germline V gene lookup returns CDR1 MNHNY and CDR2 SVGAGI (reference sequence). The length of the CDR3 is 16 residues. V shed 10 bases and J 2 bases; nucleotides not matched to a gene: 11. Turning to this clone: Its matching antigen is unknown.

Libraries were prepared by immunoSEQ multiplex PCR; TCRdb keeps only in-frame clonotypes and omits some of them. The data show about 27,000 clones, approximately 80% seen once. Sequenced here: CXCR5+ CD38- circulating T follicular helper cells from blood, sampled on the day of influenza vaccination. Stated subset: circulating Tfh, non-naive CD4+CXCR5+PD-1+ (ICOS+CD38+ or ICOS-CD38-). This clonotype was obtained from an adult who received the influenza vaccine. This rearrangement joins TRBV6-6 to TRBJ2-2, with 9 bases that match TRBD2. The CDR3 loop reads CAIQPLLAGNTGELFF. In nucleotides, the CDR3 is TGTGCCATCCAGCCCCTACTAGCGGGTAACACCGGGGAGCTGTTTTTT.